This T cell receptor (beta chain) comes out of a study of response to subunit inactivated influenza vaccine. On this clonotype itself: Its specificity is not known.

TCRdb called the RT-PCR reads again in MiXCR, with one record for every CDR3 protein. The sample has 550,000 to 800,000 distinct CDR3 sequences, around a sixth seen once. Trimming took off 2 bases at V and 1 base at J, with 8 bases between the two ends. Germline V lookup: CDR1 MDHEN, CDR2 SYDVKM. The CDR3 runs 14 residues. Study conclusions and caveats: After each seasonal influenza vaccination, few new T cells are recruited, the authors suggested.

The TCR was taken from a man aged 45-60 years who received an inactivated influenza vaccine. Sample: PBMCs from blood, taken about 13 days after vaccination. The J gene is TRBJ1-1, the V gene TRBV28; D unclear. CDR3 sequence: CASSLMAENTEAFF. The CDR3 DNA reads TGTGCCAGCAGTTTAATGGCCGAGAACACTGAAGCTTTCTTT. The entire variable domain, with the rest obtained from reference TRBV28 and TRBJ1-1, is as follows: DVKVTQSSRYLVKRTGEKVFLECVQDMDHENMFWYRQDPGLGLRLIYFSYDVKMKEKGDIPEGYSVSREKKERFSLILESASTNQTSMYLCASSLMAENTEAFFGQGTRLTVV.